This T cell receptor beta chain was obtained from a study of cytomegalovirus exposure and HLA in healthy donors. PCR primers comprised 60 Vbeta and 13 Jbeta primers. Data came from immunoSEQ multiplex PCR; TCRdb stores just in-frame clones and leaves some out. The table records about 80,000 clones, approximately 60% of them present only once. The CDR3 length is 17 residues. Germline CDR1 MRHNA, CDR2 SNTAGT. V lost 7 bases and J lost 5; bases outside the gene matches: 18. The genes are TRBV6-4 and TRBJ2-5; 8 positions match TRBD2. The material sequenced was PBMCs. This receptor was obtained from a male donor in good health and CMV-seropositive. CDR3 DNA sequence: TGTGCCAGCACCTACGCCTTTAGCGGGACCCCGTGGGAGACCCAGTACTTC. Residues: CASTYAFSGTPWETQYF.